One sample yielded the 2 T cell receptor beta chains listed below, sequenced in a study of molecular identifiers for immune sequencing clone quantification. One entry per CDR3 protein, called by TCRdb with MiXCR from the PCR reads. The repertoire consists of approximately 680,000 distinct CDR3 sequences, with about 25% occurring once and the leading ten covering 0.78%. Sequencing was done on a sample of naive CD8+ T cells from blood, with Jurkat cell RNA spiked in. Subset of the sample: FACS-sorted CD8+CD4-CCR7+CD45RA+ naive T cells. The receptors were gathered from a human donor in good health. Some libraries in this study had Jurkat cell RNA spiked in.

The table lists this clonotype with a few counts. CDR3 loop: CSARASGSWLRGYTF. In DNA, the CDR3 is TGCAGTGCTAGGGCGAGCGGCTCCTGGCTGAGAGGCTACACCTTC. V gene TRBV20-1 combines with J gene TRBJ1-2; no definite D call. This CDR3 is 15 amino acids long. Germline CDR1 is DFQATT and CDR2 is SNEGSKA (reference sequence). With 3 bases removed from V and 8 bases from J, the gap between germline ends came to 22 bases.

This clonotype was detected ten times or more. This chain uses TRBV10-3 with TRBJ2-3; perhaps TRBD2 as D (6 bases). V lost 10 bases to trimming and J lost 2 bases, with 19 bases between them. Germline V gene data show CDR1 as ENHRY and CDR2 as SYGVKD. This CDR3 region has 15 residues. CDR3 DNA: TGTGCCAGTGTACGGGGGACGACCTCCACAGATACGCAGTATTTT. Amino acid sequence: CASVRGTTSTDTQYF.